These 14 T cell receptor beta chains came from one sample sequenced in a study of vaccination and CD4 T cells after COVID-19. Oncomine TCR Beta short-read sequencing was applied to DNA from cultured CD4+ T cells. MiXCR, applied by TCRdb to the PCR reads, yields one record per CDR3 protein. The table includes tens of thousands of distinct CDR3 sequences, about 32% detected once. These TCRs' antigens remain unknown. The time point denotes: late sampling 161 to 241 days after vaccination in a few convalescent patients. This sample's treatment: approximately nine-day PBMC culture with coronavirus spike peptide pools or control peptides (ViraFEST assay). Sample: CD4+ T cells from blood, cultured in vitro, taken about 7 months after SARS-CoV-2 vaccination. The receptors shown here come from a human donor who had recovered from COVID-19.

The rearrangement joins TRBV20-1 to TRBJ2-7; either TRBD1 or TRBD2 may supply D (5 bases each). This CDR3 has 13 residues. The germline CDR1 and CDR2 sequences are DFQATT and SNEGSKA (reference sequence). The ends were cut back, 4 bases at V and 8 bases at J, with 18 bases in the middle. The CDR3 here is CSATHRDLHQQYF. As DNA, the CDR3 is TGCAGTGCTACCCACCGGGACCTCCATCAGCAGTACTTC.

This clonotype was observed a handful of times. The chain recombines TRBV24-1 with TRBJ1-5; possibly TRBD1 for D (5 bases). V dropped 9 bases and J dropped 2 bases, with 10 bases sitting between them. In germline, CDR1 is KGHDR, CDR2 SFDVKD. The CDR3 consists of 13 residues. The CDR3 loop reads CATGGGGNQPQHF. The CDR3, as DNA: TGTGCCACCGGCGGAGGGGGCAATCAGCCCCAGCATTTT.

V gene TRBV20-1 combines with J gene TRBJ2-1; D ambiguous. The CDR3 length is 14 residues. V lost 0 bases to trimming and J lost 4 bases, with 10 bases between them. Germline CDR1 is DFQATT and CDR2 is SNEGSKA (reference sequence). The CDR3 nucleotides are TGCAGTGCTAGAGATCTTAGACTTTACAATGAGCAGTTCTTC. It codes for CSARDLRLYNEQFF.

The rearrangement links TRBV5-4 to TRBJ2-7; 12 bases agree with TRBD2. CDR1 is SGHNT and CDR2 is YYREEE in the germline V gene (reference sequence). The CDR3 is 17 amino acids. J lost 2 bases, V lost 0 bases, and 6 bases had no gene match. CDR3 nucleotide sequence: TGTGCCAGCAGCTTGGCGACTAGCGGGAGTTTCGCCTACGAGCAGTACTTC. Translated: CASSLATSGSFAYEQYF.

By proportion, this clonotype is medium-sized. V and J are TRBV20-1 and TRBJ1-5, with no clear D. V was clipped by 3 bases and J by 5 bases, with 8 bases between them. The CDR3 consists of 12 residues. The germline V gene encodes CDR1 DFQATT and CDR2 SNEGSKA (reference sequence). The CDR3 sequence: CSASWGDQPQHF. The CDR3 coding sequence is TGCAGTGCTAGCTGGGGAGATCAGCCCCAGCATTTT.

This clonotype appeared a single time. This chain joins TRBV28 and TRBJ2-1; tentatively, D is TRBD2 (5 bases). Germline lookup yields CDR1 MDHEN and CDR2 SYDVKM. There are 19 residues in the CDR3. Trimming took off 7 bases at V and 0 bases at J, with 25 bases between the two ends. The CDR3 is CASTSAGQGRESSYNEQFF. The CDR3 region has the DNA TGTGCCAGCACCTCCGCCGGGCAAGGAAGGGAGAGCTCCTACAATGAGCAGTTCTTC.

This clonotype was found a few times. CDR3 loop: CASSPMVLGEQYF. DNA of the CDR3: TGTGCCAGCAGTCCGATGGTGTTGGGCGAGCAGTACTTC. J is TRBJ2-7 and V is TRBV7-6; D ambiguous. Trimming removed 6 bases from V and 6 bases from J, with 15 bases in between. Germline lookup yields CDR1 SGHVS and CDR2 FNYEAQ. The CDR3 is 13 residues long.

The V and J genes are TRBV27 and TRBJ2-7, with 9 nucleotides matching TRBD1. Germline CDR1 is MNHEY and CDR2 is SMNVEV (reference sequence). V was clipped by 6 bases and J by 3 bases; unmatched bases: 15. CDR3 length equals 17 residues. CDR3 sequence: CASSPLVTGGSYYEQYF. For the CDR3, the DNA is TGTGCCAGCAGCCCTCTCGTTACAGGGGGCTCATACTACGAGCAGTACTTC.

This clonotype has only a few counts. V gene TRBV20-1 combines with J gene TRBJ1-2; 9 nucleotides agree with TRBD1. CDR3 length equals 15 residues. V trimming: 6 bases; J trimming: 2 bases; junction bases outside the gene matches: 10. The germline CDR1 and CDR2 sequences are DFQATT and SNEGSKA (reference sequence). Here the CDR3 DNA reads TGCAGTGCCTCAAGGTTGGGACAGGGAAACTATGGCTACACCTTC. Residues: CSASRLGQGNYGYTF.

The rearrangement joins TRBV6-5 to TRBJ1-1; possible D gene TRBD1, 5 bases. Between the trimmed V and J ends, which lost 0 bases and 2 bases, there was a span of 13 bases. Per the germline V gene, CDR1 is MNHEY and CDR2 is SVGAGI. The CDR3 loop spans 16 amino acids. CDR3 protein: CASSYSSGRANTEAFF. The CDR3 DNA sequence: TGTGCCAGCAGTTACTCGAGTGGCAGGGCTAACACTGAAGCTTTCTTT.

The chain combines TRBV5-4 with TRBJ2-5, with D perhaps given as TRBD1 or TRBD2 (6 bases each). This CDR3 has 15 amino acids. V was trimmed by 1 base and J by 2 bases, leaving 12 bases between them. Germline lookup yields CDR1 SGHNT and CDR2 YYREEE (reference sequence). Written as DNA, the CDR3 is TGTGCCAGCAGCTTGTCGACGGGGGCACAAGAGACCCAGTACTTC. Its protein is CASSLSTGAQETQYF.

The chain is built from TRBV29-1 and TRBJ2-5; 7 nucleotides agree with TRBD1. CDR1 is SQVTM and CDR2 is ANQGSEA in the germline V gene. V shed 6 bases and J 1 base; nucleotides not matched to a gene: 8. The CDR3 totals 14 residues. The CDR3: CSVGPGQLQETQYF. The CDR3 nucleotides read TGCAGCGTGGGACCGGGACAGCTCCAAGAGACCCAGTACTTC. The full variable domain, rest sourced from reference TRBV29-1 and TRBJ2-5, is SAVISQKPSRDICQRGTSLTIQCQVDSQVTMMFWYRQQPGQSLTLIATANQGSEATYESGFVIDKFPISRPNLTFSTLTVSNMSPEDSSIYLCSVGPGQLQETQYFGPGTRLLVL.

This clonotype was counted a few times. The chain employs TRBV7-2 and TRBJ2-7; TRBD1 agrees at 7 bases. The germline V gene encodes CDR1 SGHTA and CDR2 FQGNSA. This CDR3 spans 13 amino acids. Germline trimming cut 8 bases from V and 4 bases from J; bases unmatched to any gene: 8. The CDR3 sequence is CASRQGTRYEQYF. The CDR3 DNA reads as TGTGCCAGCCGACAGGGCACACGGTACGAGCAGTACTTC.

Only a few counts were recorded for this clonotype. The CDR3 sequence: CSAMSLGRTYEQYF. CDR3 nucleotides: TGCAGTGCTATGTCTCTCGGGAGAACCTACGAGCAGTACTTC. The chain carries TRBV20-1 and TRBJ2-7, with D possibly matching TRBD2 (6 bases). Per the germline V gene, CDR1 is DFQATT and CDR2 is SNEGSKA (reference sequence). Trimming shortened V by 4 bases and J by 2 bases, and 15 bases separated the two germline ends. This CDR3 comprises 14 residues.